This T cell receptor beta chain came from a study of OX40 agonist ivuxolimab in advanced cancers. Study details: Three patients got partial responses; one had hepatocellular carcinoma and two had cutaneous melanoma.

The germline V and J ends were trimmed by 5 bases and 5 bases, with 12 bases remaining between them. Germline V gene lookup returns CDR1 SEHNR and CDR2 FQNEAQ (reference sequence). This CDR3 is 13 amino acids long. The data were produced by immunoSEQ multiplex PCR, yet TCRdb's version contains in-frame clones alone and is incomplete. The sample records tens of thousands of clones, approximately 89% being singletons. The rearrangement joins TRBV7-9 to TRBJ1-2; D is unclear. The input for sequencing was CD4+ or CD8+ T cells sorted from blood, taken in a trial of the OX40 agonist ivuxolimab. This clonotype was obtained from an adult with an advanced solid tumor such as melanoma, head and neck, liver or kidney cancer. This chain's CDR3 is CASSPQATYGYTF. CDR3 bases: TGTGCCAGCAGCCCTCAGGCTACGTATGGCTACACCTTC. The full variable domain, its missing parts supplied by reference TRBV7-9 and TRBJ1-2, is DTGVSQNPRHKITKRGQNVTFRCDPISEHNRLYWYRQTLGQGPEFLTYFQNEAQLEKSRLLSDRFSAERPKGSFSTLEIQRTEQGDSAMYLCASSPQATYGYTFGSGTRLTVV.